This T cell receptor beta chain was recovered during a study of cytomegalovirus exposure and HLA in healthy donors. Overall study findings and caveats: About 87% or about 30% of the time was how often most TCR beta V segments were productive, according to an earlier analysis. A later analysis linked a missense DCLRE1C variant to TCR beta V- and J-gene trimming. The study recorded over 150 TCR beta chains that were cytomegalovirus-associated.

Germline V gene data show CDR1 as MGHRA and CDR2 as YSYEKL. The trim removed 0 bases at V and 0 bases at J, leaving 8 bases unmatched. There are 17 residues in the CDR3. On this clone: No antigen is known for it.

Primers included in the PCR were 60 Vbeta and 13 Jbeta primers. Data came from immunoSEQ multiplex PCR; TCRdb stores just in-frame clones and leaves some out. In the table there are 80,000 to 130,000 clones, roughly 83% of which are singletons. J is TRBJ2-7 and V is TRBV4-1, with 7 bases aligning to TRBD1. The receptor comes from a female donor in good health and CMV-seropositive. Input material: PBMCs. The CDR3 spells CASSQDLSRGSSYEQYF. The CDR3 DNA sequence: TGCGCCAGCAGCCAAGATTTGTCCAGGGGGAGCTCCTACGAGCAGTACTTC.